This T cell receptor (beta chain) emerged from a study of blood T cell repertoires in COVID-19. About the research overall: T cells, B-cell-depleted T cells, or PBMCs provided the cDNA or gDNA that served as material.

In the original processing: Amplification of reference gene primers provided the estimated nucleated cell counts. Repertoires were generated with immunoSEQ multiplex PCR, while TCRdb's copy carries only in-frame clones and drops some. That table is the source of V, J and clone size, and D and trimming were worked out from the DNA. The sample comprises more than 100,000 clones, around 87% of which are singletons, and less than 2.5% rests with the top ten. Germline CDR1 is MGHRA and CDR2 is YSYEKL. The CDR3 sequence is 17 residues long. Germline trimming cut 4 bases from V and 2 bases from J; bases unmatched to any gene: 11.

Sequencing used peripheral blood. The origin of this receptor is a man aged 65 to 79 with active COVID-19. The V call is TRBV4-1, the J call TRBJ2-1, with TRBD2 identical over 7 bases. As DNA, the CDR3 is TGCGCCAGCAGCCCAAACGAGAATAGCGGGCCCTACAATGAGCAGTTCTTC. Amino acids: CASSPNENSGPYNEQFF.